The 6 T cell receptor beta chains below were found in one sample sequenced in a study of blood T cell repertoires in COVID-19. Using immunoSEQ multiplex PCR, the repertoire was profiled, and TCRdb retains in-frame clones only, with some absent. The table records more than 150,000 clones, around 80% of them present only once. The specimen sequenced was peripheral blood. Receptors originate from a man in his forties or fifties who had recovered from COVID-19.

This clone was detected only a few times. This chain links TRBV14 with TRBJ1-1; D unresolved. CDR1 and CDR2 (germline): SGHDN, FVKESK. The CDR3 runs to 12 residues. The germline V and J ends were trimmed by 0 bases and 7 bases, with 6 bases remaining between them. As DNA, the CDR3 is TGTGCCAGCAGCCAAGACTACTATGAAGCTTTCTTT. This encodes CASSQDYYEAFF.

This clone appeared once. CDR3 DNA sequence: TGTGCCAGCAGTGCCCGGACAGGGGCGAGCTCTGGAAACACCATATATTTT. Its translation: CASSARTGASSGNTIYF. The rearrangement links TRBV6-1 to TRBJ1-3, with TRBD1 matching over 9 bases. The CDR3 sequence is 17 residues long. V gave up 4 bases and J gave up 0 bases; unmatched junction bases: 7. CDR1 and CDR2 from the germline V gene are MNHNS and SASEGT.

This chain uses TRBV28 with TRBJ2-7, with 8 positions matching TRBD2. V dropped 6 bases and J dropped 2; count of bases not matched to a gene: 9. Germline V lookup: CDR1 MDHEN, CDR2 SYDVKM. CDR3 length: 15 amino acids. CDR3 sequence reads: CASSIPSGPPYEQYF. The CDR3 DNA sequence: TGTGCCAGCAGCATCCCTAGCGGGCCCCCCTACGAGCAGTACTTC.

The genes are TRBV6-5 and TRBJ2-3, with a tentative D call TRBD2 (5 bases). CDR3 length: 15 residues. Germline V gene sequence: CDR1 MNHEY, CDR2 SVGAGI. V lost 6 bases, J lost 2 bases, and 15 bases lay in between. For the CDR3, the DNA is TGTGCCAGCAGATTCTTAGCGATAAACACAGATACGCAGTATTTT. Its translation: CASRFLAINTDTQYF.

This chain connects TRBV27 to TRBJ2-7; 12 nucleotides agree with TRBD2. The CDR3 contains 15 residues. Germline V gene sequence: CDR1 MNHEY, CDR2 SMNVEV (reference sequence). The trim removed 7 bases at V and 8 bases at J, leaving 12 bases unmatched. CDR3 loop: CASTILAGGIGQQYF. As DNA, the CDR3 is TGTGCCAGCACCATTCTAGCGGGGGGGATTGGGCAGCAGTACTTC.

The chain couples TRBV19 to TRBJ1-5; 9 nucleotides line up with TRBD1. Germline-derived CDR1 and CDR2 are LNHDA and SQIVND (reference sequence). V lost 4 bases to trimming and J lost 10 bases; unmatched junction nucleotides: 8. This CDR3 contains 14 residues. The CDR3 loop is CASSTGTGSGPQHF. The CDR3 nucleotides read TGTGCCAGTAGTACCGGGACAGGGAGTGGTCCCCAGCATTTT.